This T cell receptor beta chain comes out of a study of identical twins (dated by TCRdb to about 2016). At the level of the whole study: To test whether fetal clonotypes persist, the study used deep sequencing on TCR alpha and beta repertoires from monozygotic twins, unrelated adults of various ages, and cord blood. To rule out contamination, the twin experiments were replicated at different times with different library preparation protocols.

CDR1 DFQATT and CDR2 SNEGSKA are derived from the germline V gene (reference sequence). Deletion took 3 bases off V and 9 bases off J, with a span of 18 bases between the germline ends. The CDR3 holds 15 amino acids from the cysteine to the phenylalanine. The DNA shown is the 45-base CDR3, in frame from base 1. The study at large found these results: Because the same donors could not be followed over many years, the conclusions depended on cross-sectional statistical analysis. In beta out-of-frame sequences, excess twin sharing was weaker, because having fewer shared sequences lowered the signal-to-noise ratio. Out-of-frame TCR alpha sharing in monozygotic twins was systematically underestimated by recombination models, whereas sharing between unrelated individuals was in agreement with the recombination models. Zero-insertion analyses could be partly confounded by invariant T cells such as MAIT and iNKT, although diverse VJ usage argued against such confounding for most clonotypes. Fewer insertions were carried by abundant cord blood beta clonotypes, a similar but weaker trend appeared in young adult naive repertoires, and no such trend appeared in memory repertoires. Compared with coincidental sharing between unrelated individuals, an excess of low generation-probability sequences was observed among out-of-frame TCR alpha sequences shared between twins.

This clonotype was recorded many times. There is no known antigen for this receptor. No much larger clone is present one base from it, and per-base qualities are unavailable. Library generation was performed with 5' RACE. The sequencer was an Illumina HiSeq 2000. Template switching added a universal primer binding site, and the final cDNA carried a unique molecular identifier that allowed TCR cDNA molecules to be counted accurately. Specific primers in the conserved constant-segment region were used to synthesize first-strand cDNA for TCR alpha and beta chains. Each cDNA library was double barcoded, with a SMART-Mk sample barcode plus Illumina barcodes, to control for contamination. Two successive PCR steps introduced TruSeq adapter sequences along with Illumina sample barcodes. TCR alpha and beta cDNA libraries were sequenced on the Illumina HiSeq platform with custom primers. Turning to the authors' computational methods: MiGEC processed the raw reads to extract unique molecular identifiers, while MiXCR was used to determine the CDR3 positions. Recombination models were inferred per individual with the repgenHMM and IGoR tools using an EM algorithm. Shared clonotypes were analyzed with the tcR package in R, and sharing was normalized by the product of cloneset sizes. Out-of-frame nonproductive sequences were analyzed to study raw recombination free of thymic and clonal selection effects. Through fastp at Q25 and MiXCR, TCRdb rebuilt clones from the public reads, retaining in-frame beta chains. Each entry is one CDR3 protein sequence, shown with its most common DNA and genes. TCRdb, rather than the study authors, made the V and J calls. The sample contains under 250,000 distinct CDR3 sequences, 6% to 8% of them found a single time. The ten most abundant clones make up 5.4% of the sample.

All donors were healthy Caucasians. Three pairs of female monozygotic twins, all aged about 18 to 30 years, were included in the twin cohort. Positive isolation kits from Invitrogen were used to isolate CD4+ and CD8+ T cell populations. This sample was also put to use in a study of yellow fever vaccine responses in identical twins. The second source states: According to the authors, in identical twins the way T cells responded to vaccination appeared partly convergent and partly personalized. The study precisely tracked vaccine-responding T cell clones in identical twins.

This clonotype originated in a woman younger than 30 in good health. Sequences were obtained from CD8+ T cells sorted from blood. The receptor chain draws on TRBV20-1 and TRBJ1-6, with no D gene named confidently. CDR3 region: CSASRSWEFGSPLHF. The base sequence is TGCAGTGCTAGTCGGTCGTGGGAGTTCGGTTCACCCCTCCACTTT.